This is a list of T cell receptor beta chains from one sample in a study of shared clonotypes between healthy human individuals. This table comes from immunoSEQ multiplex PCR, and its TCRdb copy is limited to in-frame clones, with some not included. The table shows some 580,000 clones, with approximately 97% occurring only once. The sequencing input was naive CD4+ T cells sorted from blood. The origin of the receptors is a woman in her twenties or thirties in good health. The CDR3 runs from the conserved cysteine through the conserved F or W. D genes are given only for firm matches. Clone size is given for some rows only: seen once, a few or many times, or a class if the clone is expanded.

clone_size: -; d_call: TRBD1; j_call: TRBJ2-4; v_call: TRBV2; cdr3_aa: CASSEARDRGGIQYF; cdr3_nt: TGTGCCAGCAGTGAAGCCCGGGACAGGGGCGGGATTCAGTACTTC
clone_size: -; d_call: -; j_call: TRBJ2-3; v_call: TRBV9; cdr3_aa: CASSATSNTQYF; cdr3_nt: TGTGCCAGCAGCGCTACTAGTAATACGCAGTATTTT
clone_size: -; d_call: TRBD2; j_call: TRBJ2-1; v_call: TRBV6-1; cdr3_aa: CASSGRVSSYNEQFF; cdr3_nt: TGTGCCAGCAGCGGGAGGGTCAGCTCCTACAATGAGCAGTTCTTC
clone_size: -; d_call: TRBD1; j_call: TRBJ2-4; v_call: TRBV15; cdr3_aa: CATSRAGTGGNIQYF; cdr3_nt: TGTGCCACCAGCAGAGCCGGGACAGGGGGCAACATTCAGTACTTC
clone_size: once; d_call: -; j_call: TRBJ1-4; v_call: TRBV2; cdr3_aa: CASKSDLTGTDFSF; cdr3_nt: TGTGCCAGCAAGTCTGACCTCACTGGGACCGACTTTTCGTTT
clone_size: -; d_call: TRBD2; j_call: TRBJ2-7; v_call: TRBV11-2; cdr3_aa: CASSGGLADTYEQYF; cdr3_nt: TGTGCCAGCAGCGGGGGACTAGCTGATACCTACGAGCAGTACTTC
clone_size: -; d_call: -; j_call: TRBJ1-5; v_call: TRBV10-3; cdr3_aa: CAISPGFYSNQPQHF; cdr3_nt: TGTGCCATCAGTCCAGGGTTCTATAGCAATCAGCCCCAGCATTTT
clone_size: -; d_call: TRBD1; j_call: TRBJ2-3; v_call: TRBV28; cdr3_aa: CASSTAKTGLWTDTQYF; cdr3_nt: TGTGCCAGCAGTACCGCAAAGACAGGGCTCTGGACAGATACGCAGTATTTT
clone_size: -; d_call: TRBD1; j_call: TRBJ2-1; v_call: TRBV28; cdr3_aa: CASRPGGGEQFF; cdr3_nt: TGTGCCAGCAGACCAGGGGGCGGTGAGCAGTTCTTC
clone_size: once; d_call: -; j_call: TRBJ1-1; v_call: TRBV28; cdr3_aa: CASSWGSYEAFF; cdr3_nt: TGTGCCAGCAGTTGGGGTAGCTATGAAGCTTTCTTT
clone_size: -; d_call: TRBD1; j_call: TRBJ1-4; v_call: TRBV7-9; cdr3_aa: CASSPGTGEEKLFF; cdr3_nt: TGTGCCAGCAGCCCGGGGACAGGGGAAGAAAAACTGTTTTTT
clone_size: -; d_call: -; j_call: TRBJ2-4; v_call: TRBV4-1; cdr3_aa: CASSQDGLYGIQYF; cdr3_nt: TGCGCCAGCAGCCAAGACGGGCTTTATGGCATTCAGTACTTC
clone_size: -; d_call: -; j_call: TRBJ1-5; v_call: TRBV30; cdr3_aa: CAWSSGPNQPQHF; cdr3_nt: TGTGCCTGGAGTAGCGGCCCGAATCAGCCCCAGCATTTT
clone_size: -; d_call: -; j_call: TRBJ1-1; v_call: TRBV10-1; cdr3_aa: CASSEVAQGGAEAFF; cdr3_nt: TGCGCCAGCAGTGAGGTAGCTCAAGGGGGGGCGGAAGCTTTCTTT
clone_size: once; d_call: -; j_call: TRBJ2-1; v_call: TRBV7-9; cdr3_aa: CASSLLLGNEQFF; cdr3_nt: TGTGCCAGCAGCTTACTCCTAGGGAATGAGCAGTTCTTC
clone_size: -; d_call: -; j_call: TRBJ1-6; v_call: TRBV6-6; cdr3_aa: CASSYYRASPLHF; cdr3_nt: TGTGCCAGCAGTTACTACAGGGCCTCACCCCTCCACTTT
clone_size: -; d_call: TRBD1; j_call: TRBJ1-2; v_call: TRBV6-5; cdr3_aa: CASNDRGRGYGYTF; cdr3_nt: TGTGCCAGCAATGACAGGGGGCGCGGCTATGGCTACACCTTC
clone_size: -; d_call: TRBD2; j_call: TRBJ2-3; v_call: TRBV7-9; cdr3_aa: CASSLGGLPGTDTQYF; cdr3_nt: TGTGCCAGCAGCTTGGGAGGGCTACCAGGTACAGATACGCAGTATTTT
clone_size: -; d_call: -; j_call: TRBJ2-3; v_call: TRBV28; cdr3_aa: CASSLAQGVASTDTQYF; cdr3_nt: TGTGCCAGCAGTTTAGCTCAGGGTGTAGCTAGCACAGATACGCAGTATTTT
clone_size: once; d_call: TRBD2; j_call: TRBJ2-5; v_call: TRBV19; cdr3_aa: CASSINGEGETQYF; cdr3_nt: TGTGCCAGTAGTATTAATGGGGAGGGAGAGACCCAGTACTTC
clone_size: -; d_call: -; j_call: TRBJ1-2; v_call: TRBV11-2; cdr3_aa: CASSPLGPAHYGYTF; cdr3_nt: TGTGCCAGCAGCCCCCTGGGGCCCGCACACTATGGCTACACCTTC
clone_size: -; d_call: -; j_call: TRBJ1-3; v_call: TRBV6-1; cdr3_aa: CASRTLGNTIYF; cdr3_nt: TGTGCCAGCAGGACCCTCGGAAACACCATATATTTT
clone_size: -; d_call: TRBD1; j_call: TRBJ2-6; v_call: TRBV5-1; cdr3_aa: CASRGQSNSGANVLTF; cdr3_nt: TGCGCCAGCAGGGGACAGTCAAACTCTGGGGCCAACGTCCTGACTTTC
clone_size: -; d_call: -; j_call: TRBJ1-3; v_call: TRBV25-1; cdr3_aa: CASSERGNTIYF; cdr3_nt: TGTGCCAGCAGTGAACGGGGGAACACCATATATTTT
clone_size: -; d_call: TRBD2; j_call: TRBJ2-2; v_call: TRBV7-6; cdr3_aa: CASGAGELGELFF; cdr3_nt: TGTGCCAGCGGGGCGGGAGAACTCGGGGAGCTGTTTTTT
clone_size: -; d_call: -; j_call: TRBJ1-5; v_call: TRBV19; cdr3_aa: CASSSNSPGFGQPQHF; cdr3_nt: TGTGCCAGTAGTAGTAATAGCCCGGGCTTCGGGCAGCCCCAGCATTTT
clone_size: -; d_call: TRBD2; j_call: TRBJ2-2; v_call: TRBV14; cdr3_aa: CASSQGGAGVGGELFF; cdr3_nt: TGTGCCAGCAGCCAAGGGGGAGCGGGAGTAGGCGGGGAGCTGTTTTTT
clone_size: once; d_call: TRBD1; j_call: TRBJ1-6; v_call: TRBV5-1; cdr3_aa: CASSSGTGKTNSPLHF; cdr3_nt: TGCGCCAGCAGCTCCGGGACAGGGAAAACCAATTCACCCCTCCACTTT
clone_size: -; d_call: TRBD1; j_call: TRBJ1-1; v_call: TRBV28; cdr3_aa: CASSFNRGHAFF; cdr3_nt: TGTGCCAGCAGTTTCAACAGGGGGCATGCTTTCTTT
clone_size: -; d_call: -; j_call: TRBJ1-6; v_call: TRBV27; cdr3_aa: CASRPQGRINSPLHF; cdr3_nt: TGTGCCAGCAGACCTCAGGGGAGGATTAATTCACCCCTCCACTTT
clone_size: -; d_call: TRBD2; j_call: TRBJ2-1; v_call: TRBV18; cdr3_aa: CASSPVATSGALSYNEQFF; cdr3_nt: TGTGCCAGCTCTCCGGTAGCGACTAGCGGAGCTCTCTCCTACAATGAGCAGTTCTTC
clone_size: -; d_call: TRBD1; j_call: TRBJ2-5; v_call: TRBV6-5; cdr3_aa: CATSRRDRGFETQYF; cdr3_nt: TGTGCCACCTCCCGGAGGGACAGGGGTTTTGAGACCCAGTACTTC
clone_size: -; d_call: -; j_call: TRBJ1-3; v_call: TRBV5-4; cdr3_aa: CASSLVQGSTIYF; cdr3_nt: TGTGCCAGCAGCTTGGTCCAGGGAAGCACCATATATTTT
clone_size: -; d_call: -; j_call: TRBJ2-5; v_call: TRBV18; cdr3_aa: CASSEMETQYF; cdr3_nt: TGTGCCAGCTCAGAAATGGAGACCCAGTACTTC
clone_size: once; d_call: TRBD1; j_call: TRBJ1-4; v_call: TRBV4-1; cdr3_aa: CASSFGTRDRSGKLFF; cdr3_nt: TGCGCCAGCAGCTTTGGAACCCGGGACAGGAGTGGAAAACTGTTTTTT
clone_size: -; d_call: TRBD2; j_call: TRBJ2-1; v_call: TRBV13; cdr3_aa: CASSLVGLAGSGNEQFF; cdr3_nt: TGTGCCAGCAGCTTAGTGGGACTAGCGGGATCGGGCAATGAGCAGTTCTTC
clone_size: -; d_call: -; j_call: TRBJ2-5; v_call: TRBV4-1; cdr3_aa: CASSQGSWETQYF; cdr3_nt: TGCGCCAGCAGCCAAGGTAGCTGGGAGACCCAGTACTTC
clone_size: -; d_call: TRBD2; j_call: TRBJ2-1; v_call: TRBV27; cdr3_aa: CASSKTSGTYNEQFF; cdr3_nt: TGTGCCAGCAGTAAGACTAGCGGTACGTACAATGAGCAGTTCTTC
clone_size: -; d_call: -; j_call: TRBJ2-2; v_call: TRBV5-4; cdr3_aa: CASSMPVPGINTGELFF; cdr3_nt: TGTGCCAGCAGCATGCCCGTTCCAGGGATTAACACCGGGGAGCTGTTTTTT
clone_size: -; d_call: TRBD1; j_call: TRBJ1-1; v_call: TRBV6-5; cdr3_aa: CAISTGWDTEAFF; cdr3_nt: TGTGCCATCTCGACAGGGTGGGACACTGAAGCTTTCTTT
clone_size: -; d_call: -; j_call: TRBJ2-3; v_call: TRBV10-3; cdr3_aa: CAISTSRGTVTDTQYF; cdr3_nt: TGTGCCATCAGTACCTCCAGGGGAACGGTCACAGATACGCAGTATTTT
clone_size: -; d_call: -; j_call: TRBJ2-7; v_call: TRBV28; cdr3_aa: CASSLWGYEQYF; cdr3_nt: TGTGCCAGCAGTTTGTGGGGGTACGAGCAGTACTTC
clone_size: -; d_call: TRBD2; j_call: TRBJ2-7; v_call: TRBV2; cdr3_aa: CASIPVGTSGSYEQYF; cdr3_nt: TGTGCCAGCATCCCCGTAGGGACTAGCGGCTCCTACGAGCAGTACTTC
clone_size: -; d_call: -; j_call: TRBJ2-7; v_call: TRBV10-3; cdr3_aa: CAISDHRTTYEQYF; cdr3_nt: TGTGCCATCAGTGATCACAGGACAACCTACGAGCAGTACTTC
clone_size: -; d_call: -; j_call: TRBJ1-1; v_call: TRBV4-1; cdr3_aa: CASSQDGRLNTNTEAFF; cdr3_nt: TGCGCCAGCAGCCAAGATGGACGGTTGAATACGAACACTGAAGCTTTCTTT